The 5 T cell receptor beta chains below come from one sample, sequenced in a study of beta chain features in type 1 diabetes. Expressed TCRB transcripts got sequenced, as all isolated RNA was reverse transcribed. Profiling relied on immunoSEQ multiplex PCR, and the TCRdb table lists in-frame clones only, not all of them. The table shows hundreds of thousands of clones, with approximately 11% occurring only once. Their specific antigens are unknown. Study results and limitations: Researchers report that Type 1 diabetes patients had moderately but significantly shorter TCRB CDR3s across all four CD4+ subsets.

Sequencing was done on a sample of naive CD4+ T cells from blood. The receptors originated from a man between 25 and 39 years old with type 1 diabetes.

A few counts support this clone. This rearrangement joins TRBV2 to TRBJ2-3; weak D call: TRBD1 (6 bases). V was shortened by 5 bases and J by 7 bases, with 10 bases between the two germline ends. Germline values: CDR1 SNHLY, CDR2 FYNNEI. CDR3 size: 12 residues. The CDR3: CASSSGDNTQYF. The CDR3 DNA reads TGTGCCAGCAGTTCAGGGGATAATACGCAGTATTTT.

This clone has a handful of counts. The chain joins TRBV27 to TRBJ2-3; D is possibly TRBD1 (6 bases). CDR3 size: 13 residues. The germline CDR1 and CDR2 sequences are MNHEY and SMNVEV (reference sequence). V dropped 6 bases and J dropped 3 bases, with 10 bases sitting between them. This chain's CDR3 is CASSPGTTDTQYF. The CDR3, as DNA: TGTGCCAGCAGCCCCGGGACAACAGATACGCAGTATTTT.

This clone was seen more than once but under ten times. This CDR3 reads CASSDPQRRTDTQYF. CDR3 bases: TGCGCCAGCAGTGATCCCCAGCGGCGCACAGATACGCAGTATTTT. This chain connects TRBV10-2 to TRBJ2-3; D possibly corresponds to TRBD2 (5 bases). Looked up from germline, CDR1 is WSHSY and CDR2 is SAAADI. V was shortened by 3 bases and J by 1 base, with 11 bases between the two germline ends. The CDR3 has 15 amino acids.

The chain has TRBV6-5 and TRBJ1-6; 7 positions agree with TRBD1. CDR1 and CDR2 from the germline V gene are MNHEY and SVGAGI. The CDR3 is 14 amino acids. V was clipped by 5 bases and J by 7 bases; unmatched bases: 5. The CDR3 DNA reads TGTGCCAGCAGTCGGACAGGAGGCAATTCACCCCTCCACTTT. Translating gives CASSRTGGNSPLHF.

CDR3 DNA sequence: TGTGCCAGCTCACTGAGACAGGTGATCGGGGAGCTGTTTTTT. Translating gives CASSLRQVIGELFF. The chain joins TRBV18 to TRBJ2-2; TRBD1 is a possible D gene (6 bases). V lost 4 bases to trimming and J lost 7 bases, with 13 bases between them. Germline V gene data show CDR1 as KGHSH and CDR2 as LQKENI. CDR3 length equals 14 residues.